The clone carrying this T cell receptor beta chain showed up just a few times. The antigen is undetermined. These data are taken from a study of blood T cells in healthy people across ages. Overall study results and limits: Naive T cell percentage strongly correlated with TCR beta diversity.

The second PCR ran about 7 to 12 cycles with a sample-barcoded 5' primer and J-beta primers. Any given sample supplied a minimum of 3 million CDR3-containing paired-end reads. TCRdb re-analysed the 5' RACE reads in MiXCR, keeping a single row per CDR3 protein. The sample records about 970,000 distinct CDR3 sequences, about 53% being singletons. Every donor provided roughly 10 milliliters of peripheral blood. The ends were cut back, 1 base at V and 7 bases at J, with 17 bases in the middle. The length of the CDR3 is 15 residues. The V gene's germline CDR1 is LGHNT and CDR2 FRNRAP. V and J are TRBV12-5 and TRBJ2-7; a possible D gene is TRBD2 (6 bases). This clonotype originated in a woman aged 55-69 years in good health. The sample comprised blood. This CDR3 is CASGLGTTEGNEQYF. CDR3 DNA: TGTGCTAGTGGTTTGGGGACTACTGAGGGCAATGAGCAGTACTTC. Based on the CDR3 plus reference TRBV12-5 and TRBJ2-7, the full variable domain is DARVTQTPRHKVTEMGQEVTMRCQPILGHNTVFWYRQTMMQGLELLAYFRNRAPLDDSGMPKDRFSAEMPDATLATLKIQPSEPRDSAVYFCASGLGTTEGNEQYFGPGTRLTVT.